These 15 T cell receptor beta chains were sequenced from one sample in a study of blood T cell repertoires in COVID-19. The assay was immunoSEQ multiplex PCR, and TCRdb's table has in-frame clones only and misses some. The repertoire includes about 280,000 clones, around 90% of them detected once, and about 1.5% sits in the top ten. Sequenced material: PBMCs or T cells enriched from blood (not recorded which). These receptors were collected from a woman between 18 and 29 years old with acute COVID-19.

The chain employs TRBV27 and TRBJ2-7, with unresolved D. V gave up 6 bases and J gave up 4 bases, with 16 bases separating them. This CDR3 is 14 amino acids long. The germline CDR1 and CDR2 sequences are MNHEY and SMNVEV (reference sequence). Here the CDR3 DNA reads TGTGCCAGCAGGCAGGTCGGTTTGCCTTACGAGCAGTACTTC. It is translated as CASRQVGLPYEQYF.

The DNA for the CDR3 is TGTGCCAGCAGGGCGACAGGGAAGGGGGTTGAAGCTTTCTTT. It specifies CASRATGKGVEAFF. This chain connects TRBV6-5 to TRBJ1-1; 7 bases align to TRBD1. J was trimmed by 7 bases and V by 6 bases; bases with no gene match: 11. Germline CDR1 reads MNHEY; CDR2 reads SVGAGI. The CDR3 spans 14 residues.

The V call is TRBV30, the J call TRBJ1-5; TRBD1 matches at 7 bases. The V gene end was trimmed by 5 bases and the J gene end by 2 bases; junction bases not matched to a gene: 3. Germline CDR1 GTSNPN, CDR2 SVGIG (reference sequence). The CDR3 is made up of 13 amino acids. CDR3 bases: TGTGCCTGGGCCGGGACAGGCAATCAGCCCCAGCATTTT. It translates to CAWAGTGNQPQHF. Drawing the rest from reference TRBV30 and TRBJ1-5, the complete variable domain is SQTIHQWPATLVQPVGSPLSLECTVEGTSNPNLYWYRQAAGRGLQLLFYSVGIGQISSEVPQNLSASRPQDRQFILSSKKLLLSDSGFYLCAWAGTGNQPQHFGDGTRLSIL.

V usage is TRBV18 and J usage is TRBJ2-1; D is possibly TRBD1 (6 bases). The CDR3 totals 15 residues. Trimming pared 0 bases from V and 6 bases from J, leaving 12 bases between. CDR1 is KGHSH and CDR2 is LQKENI in the germline V gene. The CDR3 region is CASSPPGNRVNEQFF. DNA for the CDR3: TGTGCCAGCTCACCACCGGGGAACAGGGTCAATGAGCAGTTCTTC.

The V and J genes are TRBV18 and TRBJ1-4; weak D call: TRBD1 (6 bases). This CDR3 is built from 14 residues. V gave up 6 bases and J gave up 5 bases, with 13 bases separating them. Germline V gives CDR1 KGHSH, CDR2 LQKENI. The CDR3 nucleotides read TGTGCCAGCTCCCGCGCAGGGACAAATGAAAAACTGTTTTTT. Translated, it gives CASSRAGTNEKLFF.

This chain joins TRBV15 and TRBJ1-3; maybe TRBD1 (6 bases). Trimming removed 0 bases at V and 4 bases at J, with 10 bases between. Germline lookup yields CDR1 LNHNV and CDR2 YYDKDF (reference sequence). CDR3 length equals 15 residues. CDR3 nucleotides: TGTGCCACCAGCAGAGAGGGGGGGCCAGGAAACACCATATATTTT. Protein sequence: CATSREGGPGNTIYF.

This sequence joins TRBV4-2 and TRBJ2-3; perhaps TRBD1 as D (6 bases). V lost 1 base and J 6 bases, leaving 14 bases between the germline ends. CDR1 and CDR2 from the germline V gene are LGHNA and YNFKEQ. The CDR3 is 15 amino acids. The CDR3 coding sequence is TGTGCCAGCAGCCAAGTGGAACAGGGACGGGATACGCAGTATTTT. Protein sequence: CASSQVEQGRDTQYF.

The chain is built from TRBV6-5 and TRBJ2-7; the match to TRBD2 covers 7 bases. The CDR3 loop spans 15 amino acids. The germline V gene has CDR1 MNHEY and CDR2 SVGAGI. V was pared by 0 bases and J by 6 bases, with 8 bases of the junction left unmatched. The CDR3 coding sequence is TGTGCCAGCAGTTACTCGAGGGGCGGGAGAGGCGAGCAGTACTTC. Amino acids: CASSYSRGGRGEQYF.

The chain has TRBV25-1 and TRBJ2-1, with 11 bases lining up with TRBD2. CDR3 length equals 14 residues. V dropped 4 bases and J dropped 9; count of bases not matched to a gene: 5. Germline values: CDR1 MGHDK, CDR2 SYGVNS. The CDR3 DNA sequence: TGTGCCAGCAGTGCGCCGGGACTAGCGGCTGAGCAGTTCTTC. Its translation is CASSAPGLAAEQFF.

This rearrangement joins TRBV6-5 to TRBJ1-2; tentative D call: TRBD1 (6 bases). The CDR3 contains 13 residues. Germline V gene sequence: CDR1 MNHEY, CDR2 SVGAGI. V was shortened by 7 bases and J by 7 bases, with 16 bases between the two germline ends. The CDR3 bases are TGTGCCAGCACCTCGGGGGGGGGCAGTGGCTACACCTTC. It is translated as CASTSGGGSGYTF.

This clone was seen only a few times. The gene calls are TRBV14 and TRBJ2-1; no clear D gene. The CDR3 spans 13 residues. V dropped 5 bases and J dropped 3 bases, with 8 bases sitting between them. Per the germline V gene, CDR1 is SGHDN and CDR2 is FVKESK. CDR3 sequence: CASSGQIYNEQFF. CDR3 nucleotides: TGTGCCAGCAGCGGGCAGATCTACAATGAGCAGTTCTTC.

This clone was seen only once. As DNA, the CDR3 is TGCGCCAGCAGCTTGGTTGGGACTATCGACACAGATACGCAGTATTTT. Translated: CASSLVGTIDTDTQYF. J is TRBJ2-3 and V is TRBV5-1, with 7 bases fitting TRBD2. Germline V CDR1 and CDR2: SGHRS, YFSETQ. The CDR3 covers 16 residues. After removal of 0 bases from V and 2 bases from J, the junction contained 6 bases not matched to a gene.

The CDR3 sequence is CASSQVYRTEAFF. CDR3 bases: TGTGCCAGCAGCCAAGTGTACAGGACCGAAGCTTTCTTT. The V call is TRBV14, the J call TRBJ1-1; D might be TRBD1 (5 bases). CDR3 size: 13 residues. Germline V lookup: CDR1 SGHDN, CDR2 FVKESK. The V end lost 1 base, the J end lost 8 bases, and 11 bases lay between the germline ends.

For the CDR3, the DNA is TGTGCCAGCAGCTTATCCGGGGGGATGAATGAGCAGTTCTTC. Translating it yields CASSLSGGMNEQFF. This sequence joins TRBV7-9 and TRBJ2-1, with 7 bases lining up with TRBD2. V was pared by 2 bases and J by 7 bases, with 5 bases of the junction left unmatched. The CDR3 has 14 residues. CDR1 and CDR2 from the germline V gene are SEHNR and FQNEAQ (reference sequence).

V gene TRBV19 combines with J gene TRBJ2-7; weak D call: TRBD2 (5 bases). Germline values: CDR1 LNHDA, CDR2 SQIVND (reference sequence). CDR3 length: 14 residues. V was clipped by 5 bases and J by 2 bases, with 13 bases between them. CDR3 amino acids: CASSGVAGPYEQYF. CDR3 nucleotide sequence: TGTGCCAGTAGTGGAGTGGCGGGCCCCTACGAGCAGTACTTC.